The rows below give T cell receptor beta chains drawn from one sample of a study of blood T cell repertoires in COVID-19. TCRdb's copy holds only in-frame clones and misses some; the assay was immunoSEQ multiplex PCR. The sample yields about 56,000 clones, roughly 80% seen once. Sequencing was done on a sample of peripheral blood. Receptor source: a woman aged 80 or over with acute or convalescent COVID-19. Each CDR3 is given without its conserved first and last residue. Each record gives: D gene, V gene, CDR3 protein. The D gene is left open where the match is weak.

D gene: TRBD1
V gene: TRBV3-1/TRBV3-2
CDR3 protein: ASSQDRGSYNEQF

D gene: TRBD2
V gene: TRBV10-3
CDR3 protein: AIRASGTYYEQY

D gene: TRBD1
V gene: TRBV11-2
CDR3 protein: ASSFPGQGVAEAF

D gene: TRBD1
V gene: TRBV10-3
CDR3 protein: AIREDRGTYEQY

D gene: NA
V gene: TRBV2
CDR3 protein: ASSGEAGGSPLH

D gene: NA
V gene: TRBV11-2
CDR3 protein: ASSLKGVRGTDEKLF

D gene: TRBD2
V gene: TRBV7-9
CDR3 protein: ASTGIQGLGGNEQF

D gene: NA
V gene: TRBV6-5
CDR3 protein: ASLDTGNSPLH

D gene: TRBD2
V gene: TRBV10-3
CDR3 protein: AISESPGGALPGANVLT

D gene: NA
V gene: TRBV4-2
CDR3 protein: ASSQDRAASDGYT

D gene: NA
V gene: TRBV6-2/TRBV6-3
CDR3 protein: ASSYPRSYGYT

D gene: NA
V gene: TRBV5-5
CDR3 protein: ASSPEGSSNQPQH

D gene: TRBD1
V gene: TRBV5-4
CDR3 protein: ASSRQGGISGANVLT

D gene: TRBD2
V gene: TRBV6-2/TRBV6-3
CDR3 protein: ASSSPTSVSYNEQF

D gene: NA
V gene: TRBV19
CDR3 protein: ASSISFGGGNQPQH

D gene: TRBD1
V gene: TRBV12-3/TRBV12-4
CDR3 protein: ASRGTEETQY

D gene: TRBD1
V gene: TRBV3-1/TRBV3-2
CDR3 protein: ASSQATGSNYGYT

D gene: NA
V gene: TRBV2
CDR3 protein: ASSAEDSPLH

D gene: NA
V gene: TRBV7-6
CDR3 protein: ASSSSQGYGYT

D gene: NA
V gene: TRBV11-3
CDR3 protein: ASSSRGSGTEAF

D gene: TRBD2
V gene: TRBV5-1
CDR3 protein: ASSLVAGESYEQY

D gene: NA
V gene: TRBV5-1
CDR3 protein: ASSPQGMNTEAF

D gene: NA
V gene: TRBV5-8
CDR3 protein: ASSLGLGYGYT

D gene: TRBD1
V gene: TRBV7-2
CDR3 protein: ASSVRGGGETQY